These 15 T cell receptor beta chains were all obtained from the same sample, sequenced in a study of cytomegalovirus exposure and HLA in healthy donors. The PCR made use of 60 Vbeta and 13 Jbeta primers. Produced via immunoSEQ multiplex PCR; TCRdb's table is partial and in-frame only. The data contain about 150,000 clones, roughly three quarters of them singletons. The sequenced material came from PBMCs. The receptors come from a man aged 55 to 70 in good health and CMV-seronegative.

This chain links TRBV5-1 with TRBJ2-3; possible D gene TRBD1, 6 bases. The CDR3 is 13 residues long. V shed 3 bases and J shed 4 bases, with 9 bases lying between them. From germline, CDR1 is SGHRS and CDR2 YFSETQ. This chain's CDR3 is CASSSGVPDTQYF. The DNA of the CDR3 is TGCGCCAGCAGCTCAGGGGTTCCAGATACGCAGTATTTT.

CDR3 nucleotide sequence: TGTGCCAGCAGTCCCCGACAGGGATGGGAGCCCCAGCATTTT. It translates to CASSPRQGWEPQHF. The chain joins TRBV27 to TRBJ1-5, with 7 bases aligning to TRBD1. Germline V gene sequence: CDR1 MNHEY, CDR2 SMNVEV (reference sequence). After removal of 5 bases from V and 8 bases from J, the junction contained 9 bases not matched to a gene. CDR3 length: 14 residues.

Regarding this clone: This is likely a read error, given that the CDR3 carries no conserved phenylalanine or tryptophan at its end. The limits of the CDR3 on the DNA are not certain, so only TCRdb's listed CDR3 is given. The V gene is TRBV28, the J gene TRBJ1-6; the tabulated D call, TRBD1, remains unverified against the DNA. Germline V CDR1 and CDR2: MDHEN, SYDVKM. The CDR3 region is 13 residues in length, termini included. CDR3 protein: CASSPGPDSVPRM.

This chain uses TRBV5-6 with TRBJ1-5, with D possibly matching TRBD1 (5 bases). The CDR3 totals 14 residues. In germline, CDR1 is SGHDT, CDR2 YYEEEE. The ends were cut back, 0 bases at V and 9 bases at J, with 13 bases in the middle. The CDR3, as DNA: TGTGCCAGCAGCTTGGAAGGGGCTGATTGGCCCCAGCATTTT. Protein: CASSLEGADWPQHF.

The V call is TRBV7-9, the J call TRBJ2-7, with 7 bases matching TRBD1. Germline V gives CDR1 SEHNR, CDR2 FQNEAQ (reference sequence). The V segment lost 5 bases and the J segment 0 bases; nucleotides outside the gene matches: 7. The CDR3 loop spans 15 amino acids. The CDR3 spells CASSPDRTSSYEQYF. The CDR3 DNA reads TGTGCCAGCAGCCCGGACAGGACCTCCTCCTACGAGCAGTACTTC.

This chain joins TRBV7-3 and TRBJ2-4, with TRBD2 as a possible D gene (6 bases). Germline CDR1 is SGHTA and CDR2 is FQGTGA. This CDR3 has 17 residues. Trimming cost V 5 bases and J 1 base, with 18 bases left between them. CDR3 protein: CASSPSGPAGAKNIQYF. The CDR3 DNA follows: TGTGCCAGCAGCCCCTCTGGTCCTGCGGGGGCCAAAAACATTCAGTACTTC.

V usage is TRBV5-4 and J usage is TRBJ1-2, with TRBD1 matching 9 bases. The length of the CDR3 is 15 residues. Losses at the gene ends were 4 bases for V and 4 bases for J; bases not matched to a gene: 8. Germline assignment: CDR1 SGHNT and CDR2 YYREEE (reference sequence). CDR3 DNA: TGTGCCAGCAGCGCCCGGGACAGGGTGATCTATGGCTACACCTTC. Its protein is CASSARDRVIYGYTF.

This clone turned up a few times. V usage is TRBV27 and J usage is TRBJ2-3; 7 nucleotides agree with TRBD1. After removal of 5 bases from V and 2 bases from J, the junction contained 16 bases not matched to a gene. The CDR3 contains 18 residues. Germline values: CDR1 MNHEY, CDR2 SMNVEV (reference sequence). Here the CDR3 reads CASSPRTGFEDSTDTQYF. The CDR3 bases are TGTGCCAGCAGTCCCCGGACAGGCTTCGAGGATTCCACAGATACGCAGTATTTT.

The chain links TRBV4-3 to TRBJ2-1; D uncertain. This CDR3 spans 15 amino acids. The ends were cut back, 1 base at V and 3 bases at J, with 10 bases in the middle. Germline V CDR1 and CDR2: LGHNA, YSLEER. This CDR3 is CASSQVRGDYNEQFF. In DNA, the CDR3 is TGCGCCAGCAGCCAAGTTCGAGGAGACTACAATGAGCAGTTCTTC.

The CDR3 spells CASSLGGLTEAFF. Written as DNA, the CDR3 is TGTGCCAGCAGCTTAGGGGGGCTCACTGAAGCTTTCTTT. The rearrangement links TRBV7-2 to TRBJ1-1, with D perhaps matching TRBD1 (6 bases). V lost 1 base and J 4 bases, leaving 7 bases between the germline ends. The CDR3 covers 13 residues. Germline V CDR1 and CDR2: SGHTA, FQGNSA.

The chain couples TRBV18 to TRBJ1-4; 10 bases are a match to TRBD1. V gave up 2 bases and J gave up 0 bases; unmatched junction bases: 3. Germline V gene lookup returns CDR1 KGHSH and CDR2 LQKENI. This CDR3 region has 17 residues. The CDR3 DNA reads as TGTGCCAGCTCACCAATTGGACAGGGGGCAACTAATGAAAAACTGTTTTTT. Translating gives CASSPIGQGATNEKLFF.

The table lists this clone with a count of one. The V and J genes are TRBV18 and TRBJ1-5; D not certain. This CDR3 comprises 16 residues. Germline CDR1 KGHSH, CDR2 LQKENI. The V and J ends lost 2 bases and 1 base respectively, with 12 bases between them. In nucleotides, the CDR3 is TGTGCCAGCTCACCAATTCCGCCGCTAAGCAATCAGCCCCAGCATTTT. This gives the protein CASSPIPPLSNQPQHF.

The V gene is TRBV7-8, the J gene TRBJ2-7, with 7 bases fitting TRBD1. CDR3 length: 14 residues. CDR1 SGHVS and CDR2 FQNEAQ come from the germline V gene. J was trimmed by 3 bases and V by 1 base; bases with no gene match: 3. The CDR3 is CASSLGGTVYEQYF. The CDR3 region has the DNA TGTGCCAGCAGCTTAGGAGGGACAGTCTACGAGCAGTACTTC.

CDR3 DNA sequence: TGTGCCAGCAGCTTAAGTGGCGCAGGGGGCTACGAGCAGTACTTC. Translating gives CASSLSGAGGYEQYF. The V and J genes are TRBV7-9 and TRBJ2-7; 7 positions match TRBD1. V lost 2 bases to trimming and J lost 3 bases; unmatched junction nucleotides: 7. The CDR3 length is 15 residues. The germline V gene has CDR1 SEHNR and CDR2 FQNEAQ (reference sequence).

The rearrangement links TRBV7-9 to TRBJ2-7; 9 bases map to TRBD2. Germline CDR1 and CDR2: SEHNR and FQNEAQ (reference sequence). The CDR3 covers 16 residues. V lost 5 bases, J lost 2 bases, and 10 bases stayed unmatched. The chain's CDR3 is CASSLGASGATYEQYF. DNA of the CDR3: TGTGCCAGCAGCCTCGGGGCTAGCGGGGCAACCTACGAGCAGTACTTC.